This passage covers 8 T cell receptor beta chains from one sample sequenced in a study of T-cell reconstitution after alpha-beta-depleted transplantation in children. Library preparation (for TCRbeta) was performed with unique molecular identifiers. TCRdb re-derived calls from the PCR reads in MiXCR, one entry per CDR3 protein. The sample carries about 100,000 distinct CDR3 sequences, 7% to 8% recorded once. Sequenced material: PBMCs, taken before TCRalphabeta/CD19-depleted stem cell transplant. These receptor sequences come from a boy aged 2 to 9 with acute lymphoblastic leukemia, due to receive a stem cell transplant.

Ten or more counts support this clonotype. This chain connects TRBV7-2 to TRBJ1-4, with 7 bases aligning to TRBD1. Germline-derived CDR1 and CDR2 are SGHTA and FQGNSA. CDR3 length: 15 residues. V shed 5 bases and J 3 bases; nucleotides not matched to a gene: 6. The CDR3 coding sequence is TGTGCCAGCAGCCCCAGGGGGGGGCCTAATGAAAAACTGTTTTTT. This translates into CASSPRGGPNEKLFF.

This clonotype was observed many times. V and J are TRBV4-2 and TRBJ2-5; TRBD2 might be the D (7 bases). Germline CDR1 and CDR2: LGHNA and YNFKEQ. Trimming pared 4 bases from V and 5 bases from J, leaving 23 bases between. There are 17 residues in the CDR3. The CDR3 nucleotides are TGTGCCAGCAGCCCTGTCCCGCGGTCAAGGGGGGGGGAGACCCAGTACTTC. It codes for CASSPVPRSRGGETQYF.

This clonotype was seen ten or more times. The chain joins TRBV7-2 to TRBJ2-3, with 9 bases aligning to TRBD2. The CDR3 covers 17 residues. V was clipped by 2 bases and J by 5 bases; unmatched bases: 11. The germline CDR1 and CDR2 sequences are SGHTA and FQGNSA. Written as DNA, the CDR3 is TGTGCCAGCAGCTTAAGAGCGGCGGGGGGGTATGGAGATACGCAGTATTTT. This sequence encodes CASSLRAAGGYGDTQYF.

This clonotype was picked up many times. V usage is TRBV27 and J usage is TRBJ2-6, with no clear D. This CDR3 contains 13 residues. The V gene lost 8 bases and the J gene lost 1 base, with 6 bases spanning the gap. Per germline, CDR1 MNHEY and CDR2 SMNVEV (reference sequence). CDR3 residues: CASLPSGANVLTF. The CDR3 region has the DNA TGTGCCAGCCTCCCGTCTGGGGCCAACGTCCTGACTTTC.

This clonotype was seen more than once but under ten times. V usage is TRBV13 and J usage is TRBJ2-1; 8 nucleotides align to TRBD1. V trimming: 5 bases; J trimming: 8 bases; junction bases outside the gene matches: 5. The CDR3 totals 13 residues. Per germline, CDR1 PRHDT and CDR2 FYEKMQ (reference sequence). CDR3 amino acids: CASSTDRGYEQFF. As DNA, the CDR3 is TGTGCCAGCAGCACCGACAGGGGCTATGAGCAGTTCTTC.

This clonotype was seen a handful of times. The rearrangement joins TRBV6-1 to TRBJ2-7; either TRBD1 or TRBD2 may supply D (5 bases each). This CDR3 contains 14 residues. V was pared by 6 bases and J by 4 bases, with 16 bases between. The germline V gene encodes CDR1 MNHNS and CDR2 SASEGT. CDR3 DNA: TGTGCCAGCAGACGAGGGGCAGTGAAATACGAGCAGTACTTC. The encoded protein is CASRRGAVKYEQYF.

Ten or more counts support this clonotype. The chain uses TRBV27 and TRBJ2-1; D is unresolved. Trimming shortened V by 0 bases and J by 7 bases, and 10 bases separated the two germline ends. This CDR3 spans 14 amino acids. Germline CDR1 and CDR2: MNHEY and SMNVEV (reference sequence). The CDR3 loop is CASSLSLVENEQFF. Here the CDR3 DNA reads TGTGCCAGCAGTTTATCGCTGGTCGAGAATGAGCAGTTCTTC.

This clonotype was observed a few times. This chain links TRBV27 with TRBJ2-1; D is unclear. Germline CDR1 reads MNHEY; CDR2 reads SMNVEV (reference sequence). The CDR3 runs 14 residues. V dropped 3 bases and J dropped 3 bases, with 9 bases sitting between them. The CDR3 spells CASSLAGLYNEQFF. In DNA, the CDR3 is TGTGCCAGCAGTTTGGCAGGCCTCTACAATGAGCAGTTCTTC.